Shown below are 30 T cell receptor beta chains from a single sample sequenced in a study of human T cells and chemical hapten exposure. This sample's time point: patch test 2, 6 weeks after DPC sensitization. Stated treatment: therapeutic diphenylcyclopropenone sensitization with weekly scalp DPC. In TCRdb, the RACE reads were re-called with MiXCR into one record per CDR3 protein. The table includes more than 70,000 distinct CDR3 sequences, around a tenth detected once. This material consisted of whole blood, taken in connection with sensitization to the hapten diphenylcyclopropenone (DPC). These receptors were obtained from a man younger than 30 with alopecia areata. Some clones in this sample may be carry-over from other donors' samples.

The rearrangement joins TRBV7-3 to TRBJ2-1; 12 bases line up with TRBD2. Germline CDR1 and CDR2: SGHTA and FQGTGA. CDR3 length equals 17 residues. The trim removed 1 base at V and 9 bases at J, leaving 10 bases unmatched. The CDR3 is CASSLRAGLAGTVEQFF. CDR3 DNA sequence: TGTGCCAGCAGCTTAAGGGCGGGACTAGCGGGTACCGTTGAGCAGTTCTTC.

The table lists this clonotype with a few counts. This sequence joins TRBV27 and TRBJ1-5, with TRBD1 matching over 7 bases. The CDR3 has 17 amino acids. Losses at the gene ends were 2 bases for V and 0 bases for J; bases not matched to a gene: 7. Germline V gives CDR1 MNHEY, CDR2 SMNVEV (reference sequence). The CDR3 loop reads CASSLQRGPYSNQPQHF. The CDR3 DNA reads as TGTGCCAGCAGTTTACAAAGGGGGCCTTATAGCAATCAGCCCCAGCATTTT.

This clonotype has only a few counts. The chain uses TRBV20-1 and TRBJ1-6; D is unresolved. Germline assignment: CDR1 DFQATT and CDR2 SNEGSKA (reference sequence). The CDR3 contains 13 residues. The V gene lost 0 bases and the J gene lost 7 bases, with 7 bases spanning the gap. The CDR3 protein is CSARDVGNSPLHF. CDR3 nucleotide sequence: TGCAGTGCTAGAGATGTAGGGAATTCACCCCTCCACTTT.

This clonotype occurred many times. The chain recombines TRBV14 with TRBJ2-5; TRBD2 aligns across 7 bases. V lost 2 bases and J lost 5; bases outside the gene matches: 14. The CDR3 has 17 residues. Per the germline V gene, CDR1 is SGHDN and CDR2 is FVKESK. This CDR3 is CASSQRGRGAFLETQYF. The CDR3 DNA is TGTGCCAGCAGCCAACGAGGGAGGGGCGCGTTTTTGGAGACCCAGTACTTC.

The V gene is TRBV12-3 or TRBV12-4, the J gene TRBJ2-4; D is uncertain. V was clipped by 8 bases and J by 0 bases, with 14 bases between them. The CDR3 spans 15 residues. The CDR3: CASGQDLLAKNIQYF. CDR3 coding DNA: TGTGCCAGCGGTCAGGACCTACTAGCCAAAAACATTCAGTACTTC.

This clonotype was recorded many times. This chain links TRBV4-3 with TRBJ1-2; 7 bases are shared with TRBD1. After removal of 0 bases from V and 8 bases from J, the junction contained 9 bases not matched to a gene. In germline, CDR1 is LGHNA, CDR2 YSLEER. This CDR3 region has 15 residues. The CDR3 DNA reads as TGCGCCAGCAGCCAAGACCCCGCGAGACAGGGAGGCTACACCTTC. Translating it yields CASSQDPARQGGYTF.

This clonotype was seen only a few times. The chain has TRBV5-1 and TRBJ1-1; possibly TRBD1 for D (5 bases). Trimming shortened V by 0 bases and J by 11 bases, and 14 bases separated the two germline ends. Germline lookup yields CDR1 SGHRS and CDR2 YFSETQ. CDR3 size: 13 residues. The CDR3 reads CASSLVQGREAFF. The CDR3 DNA reads TGCGCCAGCAGCTTGGTTCAGGGTCGGGAGGCTTTCTTT.

The chain couples TRBV7-9 to TRBJ1-2, with D tentatively TRBD1 (5 bases). Germline V CDR1 and CDR2: SEHNR, FQNEAQ (reference sequence). Trimming pared 3 bases from V and 5 bases from J, leaving 13 bases between. The CDR3 runs to 14 residues. CDR3 loop: CASSFRDEWYGYTF. The DNA for the CDR3 is TGTGCCAGCAGCTTCAGGGACGAGTGGTATGGCTACACCTTC.

This clonotype was observed many times. The rearrangement uses TRBV11-1 and TRBJ2-7; TRBD1 agrees at 9 bases. The CDR3 extends over 13 amino acids. Per germline, CDR1 SGHAT and CDR2 FQDESV (reference sequence). The trim removed 4 bases at V and 6 bases at J, leaving 4 bases unmatched. The CDR3 bases are TGTGCCAGCAGCTCCGGGACAGGGTTCGAGCAGTACGTC. Translation: CASSSGTGFEQYV.

This clonotype was found many times. The chain couples TRBV6-7 to TRBJ2-3, with D unresolved. TRBV6-7 is labeled an ORF, and its function is uncertain. This CDR3 comprises 12 residues. V gave up 2 bases and J gave up 6 bases, with 6 bases separating them. DNA of the CDR3: TGTGCCAGCAGTTACAGGAGTGATACGCAGTATTTT. Protein sequence: CASSYRSDTQYF.

This clonotype has only a few counts. The V call is TRBV7-9, the J call TRBJ2-6; TRBD1 aligns across 7 bases. Germline CDR1 reads SEHNR; CDR2 reads FQNEAQ (reference sequence). This CDR3 contains 17 residues. Losses at the gene ends were 0 bases for V and 2 bases for J; bases not matched to a gene: 4. For the CDR3, the DNA is TGTGCCAGCAGCTTAGCCGAAGACAGGGCTGGGGCCAACGTCCTGACTTTC. Translated, it gives CASSLAEDRAGANVLTF.

This clonotype has more than one count but fewer than ten. The rearrangement joins TRBV6-2 or TRBV6-3 to TRBJ1-3, with D uncertain. The germline V gene encodes CDR1 MNHEY and CDR2 SVGEGT. The V gene lost 6 bases and the J gene lost 0 bases, with 12 bases spanning the gap. The CDR3 extends over 15 amino acids. Written as DNA, the CDR3 is TGTGCCAGCAGGGCCGACGGATTCTCTGGAAACACCATATATTTT. This translates into CASRADGFSGNTIYF.

Many counts were recorded for this clonotype. This chain links TRBV18 with TRBJ1-5; the D gene is possibly TRBD1 (5 bases). CDR1 is KGHSH, CDR2 LQKENI, per germline. With 2 bases removed from V and 1 base from J, the gap between germline ends came to 6 bases. CDR3 size: 14 residues. The CDR3 protein is CASSPRDSNQPQHF. The CDR3 DNA reads as TGTGCCAGCTCACCAAGGGACAGCAATCAGCCCCAGCATTTT. The full variable domain, in which reference TRBV18 and TRBJ1-5 provide the parts outside the CDR3, is NAGVMQNPRHLVRRRGQEARLRCSPMKGHSHVYWYRQLPEEGLKFMVYLQKENIIDESGMPKERFSAEFPKEGPSILRIQQVVRGDSAAYFCASSPRDSNQPQHFGDGTRLSIL.

V usage is TRBV11-2 and J usage is TRBJ1-4; D not resolved. CDR1 is SGHAT, CDR2 FQNNGV, per germline. V dropped 2 bases and J dropped 8 bases, with 3 bases sitting between them. This CDR3 has 11 amino acids. CDR3 protein: CASSLQEKLFF. The CDR3 DNA reads TGTGCCAGCAGCTTACAGGAAAAACTGTTTTTT. The full variable domain, rest sourced from reference TRBV11-2 and TRBJ1-4, is EAGVAQSPRYKIIEKRQSVAFWCNPISGHATLYWYQQILGQGPKLLIQFQNNGVVDDSQLPKDRFSAERLKGVDSTLKIQPAKLEDSAVYLCASSLQEKLFFGSGTQLSVL.

This clonotype has only a few counts. The chain joins TRBV4-2 to TRBJ2-3, with D tentatively TRBD2 (6 bases). This CDR3 is 14 amino acids long. Germline V gene lookup returns CDR1 LGHNA and CDR2 YNFKEQ. Deletions cut 2 bases from V and 5 bases from J, with 11 bases between. This CDR3 reads CASSQLRRGDTQYF. Here the CDR3 DNA reads TGTGCCAGCAGCCAACTCCGGCGGGGAGATACGCAGTATTTT.

This clonotype was seen at least ten times. The chain uses TRBV7-2 and TRBJ2-1, with D possibly called TRBD1 or TRBD2 (5 bases each). V shed 0 bases and J shed 3 bases, with 18 bases lying between them. The CDR3 consists of 18 residues. Per germline, CDR1 SGHTA and CDR2 FQGNSA. The DNA of the CDR3 is TGTGCCAGCAGCTTAGCCGGGGCAGGGATTGGGAACTACAATGAGCAGTTCTTC. Its protein is CASSLAGAGIGNYNEQFF.

This clonotype came up many times. The V and J genes are TRBV4-3 and TRBJ2-2; no clear D gene. The CDR3 loop spans 13 amino acids. Germline V lookup: CDR1 LGHNA, CDR2 YSLEER. Trimming took 0 bases from V and 7 from J, leaving 6 bases between them. CDR3 loop: CASSQDLIGELFF. The CDR3 DNA reads TGCGCCAGCAGCCAAGATCTTATCGGGGAGCTGTTTTTT.

The gene calls are TRBV5-6 and TRBJ2-1; D gene ambiguous. V gave up 2 bases and J gave up 5 bases, with 8 bases separating them. The CDR3 totals 13 residues. The germline CDR1 and CDR2 sequences are SGHDT and YYEEEE. CDR3 DNA: TGTGCCAGCAGCTTCGGCCGACACAATGAGCAGTTCTTC. Translating gives CASSFGRHNEQFF.

The chain recombines TRBV3-1 with TRBJ1-2; no firm D call. In germline, CDR1 is LGHDT, CDR2 YNNKEL (reference sequence). V was shortened by 1 base and J by 4 bases, with 10 bases between the two germline ends. There are 14 residues in the CDR3. The CDR3 sequence: CASSQVQGRYGYTF. The CDR3 bases are TGTGCCAGCAGCCAAGTGCAAGGCCGCTATGGCTACACCTTC.

This clonotype occurred many times. The CDR3 protein is CASRWGINTGELFF. As DNA, the CDR3 is TGCGCCAGCAGGTGGGGGATTAACACCGGGGAGCTGTTTTTT. The chain has TRBV5-1 and TRBJ2-2; D might be TRBD1 or TRBD2, each matching 5 bases. In germline, CDR1 is SGHRS, CDR2 YFSETQ. Between the trimmed V and J ends, which lost 5 bases and 2 bases, there was a span of 10 bases. The CDR3 spans 14 residues.

In its sample, this clonotype was seen many times. The gene calls are TRBV11-2 and TRBJ1-3; tentative D call: TRBD1 (5 bases). With 0 bases removed from V and 4 bases from J, the gap between germline ends came to 13 bases. This CDR3 has 16 amino acids. Germline V gene sequence: CDR1 SGHAT, CDR2 FQNNGV. The CDR3 spells CASSLDMGTYGNTIYF. The CDR3 coding sequence is TGTGCCAGCAGCTTAGATATGGGGACCTACGGAAACACCATATATTTT.

This clonotype occurred many times. The chain carries TRBV3-1 and TRBJ2-3; D ambiguous. There are 14 residues in the CDR3. The germline V gene encodes CDR1 LGHDT and CDR2 YNNKEL (reference sequence). Trimming removed 0 bases at V and 7 bases at J, with 11 bases between. CDR3 coding DNA: TGTGCCAGCAGCCAAGACAGGTCTCCGAATACGCAGTATTTT. Its translation: CASSQDRSPNTQYF.

This clonotype has only a few counts. The V and J genes are TRBV2 and TRBJ2-7, with 9 positions matching TRBD2. J lost 5 bases, V lost 6 bases, and 11 bases had no gene match. The CDR3 totals 15 residues. Germline assignment: CDR1 SNHLY and CDR2 FYNNEI. The CDR3 coding sequence is TGTGCCAGCAGACCATTAAGCGGGGGGACCGACGAGCAGTACTTC. It yields the protein CASRPLSGGTDEQYF.

This clonotype was seen repeatedly, ten times or more. The chain combines TRBV7-6 with TRBJ2-1, with 7 bases identical to TRBD1. The germline V gene has CDR1 SGHVS and CDR2 FNYEAQ. Trimming took 2 bases from V and 5 from J; bases not matched to a gene: 9. The CDR3 spans 16 residues. DNA for the CDR3: TGTGCCAGCAGCTTATTAGTCGCAGGGGGACACAATGAGCAGTTCTTC. Its protein product is CASSLLVAGGHNEQFF.

This clonotype was recorded many times. The gene calls are TRBV20-1 and TRBJ1-2, with TRBD1 as a possible D gene (5 bases). Looked up from germline, CDR1 is DFQATT and CDR2 is SNEGSKA (reference sequence). V lost 2 bases to trimming and J lost 5 bases, with 9 bases between them. The CDR3 covers 12 residues. CDR3 DNA: TGCAGTGCTAGACATAGGGGATATGGCTACACCTTC. As protein: CSARHRGYGYTF.

This clonotype showed up many times. The chain combines TRBV7-2 with TRBJ2-5; D is uncertain. The V gene lost 2 bases and the J gene lost 3 bases, with 10 bases spanning the gap. The CDR3 has 14 amino acids. The germline V gene has CDR1 SGHTA and CDR2 FQGNSA. DNA of the CDR3: TGTGCCAGCAGCTTAAAATCGCGAGAAGAGACCCAGTACTTC. Encoded protein: CASSLKSREETQYF.

This clonotype was observed at least ten times. V and J are TRBV9 and TRBJ1-5; D call uncertain. The CDR3 is made up of 15 amino acids. Germline V lookup: CDR1 SGDLS, CDR2 YYNGEE. The V gene lost 0 bases and the J gene lost 5 bases, with 12 bases spanning the gap. As DNA, the CDR3 is TGTGCCAGCAGCGTAGACTCACAGATATATCAGCCCCAGCATTTT. Its translation: CASSVDSQIYQPQHF.

This clonotype was found many times. The genes are TRBV5-5 and TRBJ2-7; D is possibly TRBD1 or TRBD2 (5 bases each). CDR3 size: 14 residues. Germline V gene sequence: CDR1 SGHKS, CDR2 YYEKEE (reference sequence). The germline V and J ends were trimmed by 0 bases and 3 bases, with 10 bases remaining between them. The chain's CDR3 is CASSLVLGDYEQYF. As DNA, the CDR3 is TGTGCCAGCAGCTTGGTTCTGGGGGACTACGAGCAGTACTTC.

This clonotype was seen many times. This chain joins TRBV7-9 and TRBJ1-1, with D possibly being TRBD1 (5 bases). This CDR3 comprises 13 residues. CDR1 is SEHNR and CDR2 is FQNEAQ in the germline V gene (reference sequence). The V gene lost 8 bases and the J gene lost 3 bases, with 13 bases spanning the gap. The CDR3 region has the DNA TGTGCCAGCTCCCAGGTAGGGGACACTGAAGCTTTCTTT. Protein product: CASSQVGDTEAFF. The full variable domain, in which reference TRBV7-9 and TRBJ1-1 provide the parts outside the CDR3, is DTGVSQNPRHKITKRGQNVTFRCDPISEHNRLYWYRQTLGQGPEFLTYFQNEAQLEKSRLLSDRFSAERPKGSFSTLEIQRTEQGDSAMYLCASSQVGDTEAFFGQGTRLTVV.

The chain uses TRBV6-2 or TRBV6-3 and TRBJ1-1; D possibly corresponds to TRBD1 (6 bases). The CDR3 sequence is 16 residues long. V lost 1 base, J lost 1 base, and 13 bases lay in between. Germline CDR1 is MNHEY and CDR2 is SVGEGT. This CDR3 is CASSYWSDRPNTEAFF. The CDR3 DNA reads TGTGCCAGCAGTTACTGGTCGGACAGACCGAACACTGAAGCTTTCTTT.